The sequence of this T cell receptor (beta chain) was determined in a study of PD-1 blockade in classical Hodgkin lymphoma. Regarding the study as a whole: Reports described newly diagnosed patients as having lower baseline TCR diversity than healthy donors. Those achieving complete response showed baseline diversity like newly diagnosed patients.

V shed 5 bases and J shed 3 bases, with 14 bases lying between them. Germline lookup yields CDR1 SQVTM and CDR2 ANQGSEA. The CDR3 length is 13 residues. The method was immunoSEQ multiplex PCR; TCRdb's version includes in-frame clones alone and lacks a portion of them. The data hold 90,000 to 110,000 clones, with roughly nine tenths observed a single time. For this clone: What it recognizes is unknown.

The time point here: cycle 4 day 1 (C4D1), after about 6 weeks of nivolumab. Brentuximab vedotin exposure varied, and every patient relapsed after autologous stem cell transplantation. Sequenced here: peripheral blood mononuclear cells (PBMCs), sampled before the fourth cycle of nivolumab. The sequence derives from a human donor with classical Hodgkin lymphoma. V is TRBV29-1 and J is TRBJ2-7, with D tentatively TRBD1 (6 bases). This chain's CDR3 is CSVSQGRSYEQYF. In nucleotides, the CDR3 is TGCAGCGTTTCCCAGGGGCGTAGCTACGAGCAGTACTTC.